The 30 T cell receptor beta chains given below trace back to one sample, sequenced in a study of CD8+ T cells in alopecia areata. Following RNA extraction, reverse transcription yielded cDNA that acted as the sequencing template. Profiling relied on immunoSEQ multiplex PCR, and the TCRdb table lists in-frame clones only, not all of them. The table records 85,000 to 110,000 clones, roughly half of them present only once. Sequenced sample: CD4+ T cells sorted from blood. The source is a human donor in good health.

This clone appeared a few times. The genes are TRBV29-1 and TRBJ1-5, with D perhaps TRBD1 (5 bases). Trimming removed 5 bases at V and 0 bases at J, with 8 bases between. The CDR3 is 13 amino acids. Germline V gene lookup returns CDR1 SQVTM and CDR2 ANQGSEA. The CDR3 DNA is TGCAGCGTTCGGGACGGTAGCAATCAGCCCCAGCATTTT. Translated, it gives CSVRDGSNQPQHF.

The rearrangement links TRBV15 to TRBJ2-1; TRBD2 matches 9 bases. This CDR3 is built from 18 residues. With 2 bases clipped from V and 9 bases from J, the junction kept 17 bases outside the gene matches. Germline assignment: CDR1 LNHNV and CDR2 YYDKDF (reference sequence). The CDR3 bases are TGTGCCACCAGCAGACCCCCAATAGCGGGGGATCCTATCAGTGAGCAGTTCTTC. Protein sequence: CATSRPPIAGDPISEQFF.

This chain connects TRBV7-2 to TRBJ2-7; a possible D gene is TRBD2 (6 bases). Germline V gene lookup returns CDR1 SGHTA and CDR2 FQGNSA. The CDR3 length is 13 residues. The V end lost 5 bases, the J end lost 7 bases, and 15 bases lay between the germline ends. The CDR3 sequence: CASSQRGRTEQYF. DNA of the CDR3: TGTGCCAGCAGCCAACGGGGGAGGACTGAGCAGTACTTC.

This clone was recorded only once. The rearrangement uses TRBV11-2 and TRBJ2-3; the match to TRBD1 covers 9 bases. The CDR3 is made up of 15 amino acids. Germline V gene lookup returns CDR1 SGHAT and CDR2 FQNNGV. Trimming at V came to 5 bases and at J to 2 bases, leaving 5 bases not matched to a gene. DNA for the CDR3: TGTGCCAGCAGCCCCGGGACAGGGCTCACAGATACGCAGTATTTT. Translated, it gives CASSPGTGLTDTQYF.

This chain uses TRBV7-8 with TRBJ2-5; TRBD1 matches 8 bases. V dropped 5 bases and J dropped 1; count of bases not matched to a gene: 6. The CDR3 spans 15 residues. The germline CDR1 and CDR2 sequences are SGHVS and FQNEAQ. The CDR3 spells CASSGRDRLQETQYF. CDR3 DNA: TGTGCCAGCAGCGGCCGGGACAGGCTCCAAGAGACCCAGTACTTC. The full variable domain, rest sourced from reference TRBV7-8 and TRBJ2-5, is GAGVSQSPRYKVAKRGQDVALRCDPISGHVSLFWYQQALGQGPEFLTYFQNEAQLDKSGLPSDRFFAERPEGSVSTLKIQRTQQEDSAVYLCASSGRDRLQETQYFGPGTRLLVL.

The table lists this clone with a few counts. V and J are TRBV4-2 and TRBJ2-7; 7 bases map to TRBD1. Germline V gene lookup returns CDR1 LGHNA and CDR2 YNFKEQ. The trim removed 0 bases at V and 2 bases at J, leaving 10 bases unmatched. This CDR3 is 17 amino acids long. The CDR3 is CASSQEGSGTVTYEQYF. The CDR3 bases are TGTGCCAGCAGCCAAGAAGGATCCGGGACAGTGACCTACGAGCAGTACTTC.

This clone was found a few times. This rearrangement joins TRBV28 to TRBJ1-2; no firm D call. Germline V lookup: CDR1 MDHEN, CDR2 SYDVKM. The V end was cut by 6 bases, the J end by 7 bases, with 21 bases between. The CDR3 is 15 residues long. The CDR3 sequence: CASRELLGRASGYTF. CDR3 DNA sequence: TGTGCCAGCAGAGAACTCTTAGGGAGGGCTTCTGGCTACACCTTC.

A few counts support this clone. The CDR3 coding sequence is TGTGCCAGCAGATTACAGGGGCCGAACACTGAAGCTTTCTTT. Translation: CASRLQGPNTEAFF. This chain links TRBV27 with TRBJ1-1, with 7 bases aligning to TRBD1. This CDR3 has 14 residues. The V gene's germline CDR1 is MNHEY and CDR2 SMNVEV (reference sequence). V lost 6 bases to trimming and J lost 1 base; unmatched junction nucleotides: 5.

The chain joins TRBV14 to TRBJ2-1; 10 positions agree with TRBD2. Trimming took 4 bases from V and 6 from J; bases not matched to a gene: 9. This CDR3 contains 16 residues. CDR1 is SGHDN and CDR2 is FVKESK in the germline V gene. Here the CDR3 reads CASSRVAGGVLNEQFF. The CDR3 bases are TGTGCCAGCAGCCGCGTAGCGGGGGGTGTCCTCAATGAGCAGTTCTTC. The complete variable domain, with remaining parts taken from reference TRBV14 and TRBJ2-1, reads EAGVTQFPSHSVIEKGQTVTLRCDPISGHDNLYWYRRVMGKEIKFLLHFVKESKQDESGMPNNRFLAERTGGTYSTLKVQPAELEDSGVYFCASSRVAGGVLNEQFFGPGTRLTVL.

To note about this clone: In the same sample, other DNA sequences code for this CDR3. J is TRBJ1-5 and V is TRBV29-1; TRBD1 is a possible D gene (5 bases). The CDR3 runs 13 residues. Germline V gene lookup returns CDR1 SQVTM and CDR2 ANQGSEA. V was pared by 3 bases and J by 4 bases, with 10 bases between. DNA for the CDR3: TGCAGCGTTGAGGGGGGGGGAAATCAGCCCCAGCATTTT. The encoded protein is CSVEGGGNQPQHF.

The V gene is TRBV13, the J gene TRBJ2-5; D uncertain. Germline V gene data show CDR1 as PRHDT and CDR2 as FYEKMQ (reference sequence). This CDR3 has 11 residues. The V gene lost 8 bases and the J gene lost 5 bases, with 9 bases spanning the gap. This chain's CDR3 is CASAPAETQYF. The CDR3 region has the DNA TGTGCCAGCGCCCCCGCGGAGACCCAGTACTTC.

This chain uses TRBV10-3 with TRBJ1-1; no reliable D call. The CDR3 sequence is 13 residues long. V shed 6 bases and J shed 4 bases, with 12 bases lying between them. CDR1 ENHRY and CDR2 SYGVKD come from the germline V gene. The CDR3 nucleotides read TGTGCCATCAGCAATATGGGTGGCACTGAAGCTTTCTTT. It yields the protein CAISNMGGTEAFF.

This clone was recorded only once. The chain's CDR3 is CAWNLGQTTKETQYF. The DNA of the CDR3 is TGTGCCTGGAATCTGGGACAGACAACCAAAGAGACCCAGTACTTC. This chain links TRBV30 with TRBJ2-5; 7 bases map to TRBD1. The trim removed 4 bases at V and 3 bases at J, leaving 11 bases unmatched. The germline CDR1 and CDR2 sequences are GTSNPN and SVGIG (reference sequence). The CDR3 covers 15 residues.

This clone was observed a few times. V gene TRBV29-1 combines with J gene TRBJ2-3; 12 nucleotides line up with TRBD2. Trimming removed 1 base from V and 10 bases from J; junction bases left unmatched: 6. The CDR3 extends over 14 amino acids. From germline, CDR1 is SQVTM and CDR2 ANQGSEA. The CDR3 here is CSVEALAGGLAQYF. For the CDR3, the DNA is TGCAGCGTTGAAGCCCTAGCGGGGGGGCTGGCGCAGTATTTT.

The chain employs TRBV29-1 and TRBJ2-7, with 12 bases that match TRBD2. V gave up 3 bases and J gave up 6 bases; unmatched junction bases: 3. The CDR3 spans 13 residues. Germline assignment: CDR1 SQVTM and CDR2 ANQGSEA. CDR3 coding DNA: TGCAGCGTTGAGACTAGCGGGGGCGGCGAGCAGTACTTC. Its translation: CSVETSGGGEQYF.

The chain combines TRBV29-1 with TRBJ1-2, with TRBD1 matching 10 bases. The CDR3 is made up of 13 amino acids. J gave up 2 bases and V 7 bases, and 4 bases lay outside the gene matches. From germline, CDR1 is SQVTM and CDR2 ANQGSEA. The CDR3 nucleotides are TGCAGCGCCGGGACAGGGGAAAACTATGGCTACACCTTC. It codes for CSAGTGENYGYTF.

The V gene is TRBV7-3, the J gene TRBJ1-2, with 10 positions matching TRBD1. The trim removed 3 bases at V and 7 bases at J, leaving 2 bases unmatched. The germline gives CDR1 SGHTA, CDR2 FQGTGA. This CDR3 region has 13 residues. The CDR3 spells CASSLTGGLGYTF. CDR3 coding DNA: TGTGCCAGCAGCTTGACAGGGGGCCTTGGCTACACCTTC. Variable domain in full (rest from reference TRBV7-3 and TRBJ1-2): GAGVSQTPSNKVTEKGKYVELRCDPISGHTALYWYRQSLGQGPEFLIYFQGTGAADDSGLPNDRFFAVRPEGSVSTLKIQRTERGDSAVYLCASSLTGGLGYTFGSGTRLTVV.

CDR3: CASSLVLTASTDTQYF. The CDR3 region has the DNA TGTGCCAGCAGCTTGGTCCTCACGGCCAGCACAGATACGCAGTATTTT. The chain combines TRBV5-6 with TRBJ2-3, with D hard to call. Deletions cut 0 bases from V and 0 bases from J, with 11 bases between. This CDR3 has 16 residues. The germline gives CDR1 SGHDT, CDR2 YYEEEE.

The chain employs TRBV4-3 and TRBJ2-5; unclear D gene. Germline-derived CDR1 and CDR2 are LGHNA and YSLEER. Trimming cost V 0 bases and J 7 bases, with 9 bases left between them. The CDR3 runs 13 residues. As DNA, the CDR3 is TGCGCCAGCAGCCAAGATTTCTGGGGGACCCAGTACTTC. This encodes CASSQDFWGTQYF.

J is TRBJ2-1 and V is TRBV5-1; 8 bases agree with TRBD1. V was pared by 1 base and J by 10 bases, with 7 bases of the junction left unmatched. The CDR3 spans 14 residues. Germline CDR1 and CDR2: SGHRS and YFSETQ. The CDR3 loop is CASSLWTGLWEQFF. The CDR3 DNA is TGCGCCAGCAGCTTGTGGACAGGGCTGTGGGAGCAGTTCTTC.

This chain connects TRBV2 to TRBJ2-7, with 8 bases matching TRBD1. The V gene's germline CDR1 is SNHLY and CDR2 FYNNEI. CDR3 size: 14 residues. V shed 5 bases, J shed 0 bases, and the junction held 3 bases outside the gene matches. Here the CDR3 reads CASSSGQVSYEQYF. Here the CDR3 DNA reads TGTGCCAGCAGTTCGGGACAGGTCTCCTACGAGCAGTACTTC. The full variable domain, rest sourced from reference TRBV2 and TRBJ2-7, is EPEVTQTPSHQVTQMGQEVILRCVPISNHLYFYWYRQILGQKVEFLVSFYNNEISEKSEIFDDQFSVERPDGSNFTLKIRSTKLEDSAMYFCASSSGQVSYEQYFGPGTRLTVT.

The chain joins TRBV25-1 to TRBJ2-5; 7 bases are a match to TRBD2. The germline CDR1 and CDR2 sequences are MGHDK and SYGVNS. This CDR3 spans 14 amino acids. V lost 3 bases, J lost 4 bases, and 5 bases stayed unmatched. In DNA, the CDR3 is TGTGCCAGCAGTGACACTAGCGCCGTAGAGACCCAGTACTTC. Translation: CASSDTSAVETQYF.

The chain employs TRBV5-6 and TRBJ2-7; no definite D call. This CDR3 region has 16 residues. Trimming removed 1 base from V and 2 bases from J, with 16 bases in between. Germline V gene sequence: CDR1 SGHDT, CDR2 YYEEEE. The DNA of the CDR3 is TGTGCCAGCAGCTTGCGGCCTTTTCGGCAGACCTACGAGCAGTACTTC. The encoded protein is CASSLRPFRQTYEQYF.

This chain links TRBV18 with TRBJ2-2; 12 bases line up with TRBD2. Trimming removed 2 bases from V and 4 bases from J; junction bases left unmatched: 2. Germline CDR1 is KGHSH and CDR2 is LQKENI. The CDR3 has 16 residues. The CDR3 sequence is CASSPGLAGSTGELFF. The CDR3 nucleotides are TGTGCCAGCTCACCAGGACTAGCGGGGAGCACCGGGGAGCTGTTTTTT.

The chain employs TRBV29-1 and TRBJ2-7; D perhaps matches TRBD2 (5 bases). The CDR3 totals 11 residues. Per the germline V gene, CDR1 is SQVTM and CDR2 is ANQGSEA. V dropped 4 bases and J dropped 4 bases, with 8 bases sitting between them. The CDR3 loop reads CSVGGGYEQYF. The DNA of the CDR3 is TGCAGCGTTGGAGGAGGTTACGAGCAGTACTTC.

This clone was counted between two and nine times. The J gene is TRBJ2-4, the V gene TRBV6-1; 9 bases match TRBD1. Trimming took 3 bases from V and 0 from J; bases not matched to a gene: 6. The CDR3 consists of 17 residues. The germline CDR1 and CDR2 sequences are MNHNS and SASEGT. CDR3 in amino acids: CASSEETGGLAKNIQYF. The CDR3 DNA reads TGTGCCAGCAGTGAGGAGACAGGGGGATTAGCCAAAAACATTCAGTACTTC.

This rearrangement joins TRBV7-9 to TRBJ2-5; D may be TRBD2 (6 bases). The assigned J gene may be wrong: the sequence end matches TRBJ2-7 better. Germline lookup yields CDR1 SEHNR and CDR2 FQNEAQ (reference sequence). The CDR3 sequence is 13 residues long. CDR3 sequence (DNA): TGTGCCAGCAGCCTAGGTGGGGGGATCGAGCAGTACTTC. Protein: CASSLGGGIEQYF.

CDR3: CASSLALGQDSGYYGYTF. CDR3 in DNA: TGTGCCAGCAGCCTGGCTTTGGGACAAGACTCGGGGTACTATGGCTACACCTTC. The rearrangement uses TRBV11-2 and TRBJ1-2, with D maybe TRBD1 (6 bases). CDR1 is SGHAT and CDR2 is FQNNGV in the germline V gene. This CDR3 has 18 residues. V was pared by 5 bases and J by 3 bases, with 25 bases between. Full variable domain (outside the CDR3, taken from reference TRBV11-2 and TRBJ1-2): EAGVAQSPRYKIIEKRQSVAFWCNPISGHATLYWYQQILGQGPKLLIQFQNNGVVDDSQLPKDRFSAERLKGVDSTLKIQPAKLEDSAVYLCASSLALGQDSGYYGYTFGSGTRLTVV.

This clone was seen more than once but under ten times. The V gene is TRBV7-2, the J gene TRBJ2-7; possibly TRBD1 for D (5 bases). The V gene's germline CDR1 is SGHTA and CDR2 FQGNSA. V dropped 2 bases and J dropped 5 bases, with 16 bases sitting between them. The CDR3 has 15 residues. Here the CDR3 DNA reads TGTGCCAGCAGCTTATTCAGGGTGGCCCGTGACGAGCAGTACTTC. Encoded protein: CASSLFRVARDEQYF.

The chain carries TRBV5-6 and TRBJ2-7, with TRBD2 identical over 12 bases. The CDR3 spans 15 residues. Germline trimming cut 4 bases from V and 3 bases from J; bases unmatched to any gene: 5. Germline-derived CDR1 and CDR2 are SGHDT and YYEEEE. CDR3 coding DNA: TGTGCCAGCAGCGGAGCGACTAGCGGGGGCTACGAGCAGTACTTC. Protein product: CASSGATSGGYEQYF.